The 15 T cell receptor beta chains below all came from one sample that was sequenced in a study of cytomegalovirus exposure and HLA in healthy donors. PCR primers comprised 60 Vbeta and 13 Jbeta primers. Measured with immunoSEQ multiplex PCR; TCRdb has only the in-frame clones, and not every one. The table includes approximately 150,000 clones, 75% to 90% detected once. The sample consisted of PBMCs. The receptors originated from a man between 50 and 59 years old in good health and CMV-seropositive.

This clone was found a few times. The chain carries TRBV18 and TRBJ1-1, with D tentatively TRBD1 (5 bases). The germline V and J ends were trimmed by 3 bases and 5 bases, with 19 bases remaining between them. This CDR3 is built from 16 residues. Germline CDR1 and CDR2: KGHSH and LQKENI. The CDR3 DNA reads TGTGCCAGCTCACCCCAGGGTAGCGGCTTGGGTACTGAAGCTTTCTTT. Protein product: CASSPQGSGLGTEAFF.

The chain recombines TRBV7-9 with TRBJ2-2; TRBD2 is a possible D gene (5 bases). The V and J ends lost 7 bases and 0 bases respectively, with 12 bases between them. The CDR3 runs to 15 residues. The germline gives CDR1 SEHNR, CDR2 FQNEAQ (reference sequence). The CDR3 protein is CASILGESNTGELFF. DNA for the CDR3: TGTGCCAGCATTCTCGGGGAGTCGAACACCGGGGAGCTGTTTTTT.

A single count supports this clone. The V call is TRBV7-9, the J call TRBJ2-7, with TRBD2 matching 9 bases. This CDR3 is built from 15 residues. Trimming at V came to 6 bases and at J to 3 bases, leaving 9 bases not matched to a gene. Per germline, CDR1 SEHNR and CDR2 FQNEAQ (reference sequence). The CDR3 reads CASSSGPREGYEQYF. The DNA of the CDR3 is TGTGCCAGCAGTTCAGGCCCGCGGGAGGGCTACGAGCAGTACTTC.

The chain uses TRBV5-1 and TRBJ1-1; 8 nucleotides match TRBD1. V dropped 0 bases and J dropped 5; count of bases not matched to a gene: 6. CDR3 size: 15 residues. Germline V lookup: CDR1 SGHRS, CDR2 YFSETQ. For the CDR3, the DNA is TGCGCCAGCAGCTTGGTGGGACAGGAAGGAACTGAAGCTTTCTTT. Its translation: CASSLVGQEGTEAFF. Combining the CDR3 with reference TRBV5-1 and TRBJ1-1 gives the whole variable domain KAGVTQTPRYLIKTRGQQVTLSCSPISGHRSVSWYQQTPGQGLQFLFEYFSETQRNKGNFPGRFSGRQFSNSRSEMNVSTLELGDSALYLCASSLVGQEGTEAFFGQGTRLTVV.

The chain couples TRBV27 to TRBJ2-5; 11 bases are shared with TRBD2. This CDR3 spans 14 amino acids. Germline V gene lookup returns CDR1 MNHEY and CDR2 SMNVEV (reference sequence). V was clipped by 5 bases and J by 3 bases; unmatched bases: 2. In DNA form, the CDR3 reads TGTGCCAGCAGTGCTAGCGGGAGGAAAGAGACCCAGTACTTC. It yields the protein CASSASGRKETQYF.

The chain has TRBV5-1 and TRBJ1-3, with 7 bases that match TRBD1. Trimming removed 0 bases from V and 6 bases from J; junction bases left unmatched: 6. There are 15 residues in the CDR3. Germline V CDR1 and CDR2: SGHRS, YFSETQ. CDR3 coding DNA: TGCGCCAGCAGCTTGGATGGGACAGTGGTAAACACCATATATTTT. Its translation is CASSLDGTVVNTIYF.

In this sample, this clone turned up a few times. This chain uses TRBV5-1 with TRBJ2-1, with TRBD1 matching over 7 bases. Germline V gives CDR1 SGHRS, CDR2 YFSETQ. The ends lost 2 bases at V and 9 bases at J; junction bases unmatched: 11. This CDR3 contains 15 residues. The CDR3 spells CASSFTTRGQFEQFF. DNA of the CDR3: TGCGCCAGCAGCTTTACTACTAGGGGGCAATTTGAGCAGTTCTTC.

The chain uses TRBV4-1 and TRBJ1-5; D unclear. This CDR3 region has 16 residues. V was trimmed by 0 bases and J by 7 bases, leaving 16 bases between them. The germline V gene has CDR1 MGHRA and CDR2 YSYEKL. In DNA form, the CDR3 reads TGCGCCAGCAGCCAAGATGGGTGGAGCGGAAGGCAGCCCCAGCATTTT. Its protein product is CASSQDGWSGRQPQHF.

The genes are TRBV6-1 and TRBJ2-1, with TRBD1 matching 8 bases. J was trimmed by 4 bases and V by 6 bases; bases with no gene match: 5. The CDR3 loop spans 14 amino acids. Germline CDR1 and CDR2: MNHNS and SASEGT. CDR3 in amino acids: CASSQTGVYNEQFF. Written as DNA, the CDR3 is TGTGCCAGCAGCCAGACAGGGGTGTACAATGAGCAGTTCTTC.

The chain uses TRBV6-6 and TRBJ2-7, with 10 bases fitting TRBD1. With V trimmed by 6 bases and J by 3 bases, 5 bases remained unmatched. The CDR3 length is 14 residues. Germline V CDR1 and CDR2: MNHNY, SVGAGI (reference sequence). CDR3: CASSPTGGIYEQYF. The DNA of the CDR3 is TGTGCCAGCAGCCCGACAGGGGGCATCTACGAGCAGTACTTC.

This chain joins TRBV28 and TRBJ2-3; D remains ambiguous. CDR3 length: 16 amino acids. Trimming pared 3 bases from V and 0 bases from J, leaving 13 bases between. CDR1 MDHEN and CDR2 SYDVKM come from the germline V gene. CDR3 nucleotides: TGTGCCAGCAGTTTTGAGAACAGAGCTAGCACAGATACGCAGTATTTT. Protein: CASSFENRASTDTQYF.

The chain links TRBV13 to TRBJ2-1; 7 bases match TRBD1. The CDR3 is made up of 15 amino acids. V was pared by 2 bases and J by 1 base, with 2 bases of the junction left unmatched. Germline assignment: CDR1 PRHDT and CDR2 FYEKMQ (reference sequence). The DNA of the CDR3 is TGTGCCAGCAGCTTAATGACAGGGTCCTACAATGAGCAGTTCTTC. Protein product: CASSLMTGSYNEQFF. The full variable domain, rest sourced from reference TRBV13 and TRBJ2-1, is AAGVIQSPRHLIKEKRETATLKCYPIPRHDTVYWYQQGPGQDPQFLISFYEKMQSDKGSIPDRFSAQQFSDYHSELNMSSLELGDSALYFCASSLMTGSYNEQFFGPGTRLTVL.

This clone was detected once. The chain employs TRBV11-2 and TRBJ2-3, with 8 bases that match TRBD2. CDR1 and CDR2 (germline): SGHAT, FQNNGV. The CDR3 runs to 15 residues. V shed 4 bases and J 0 bases; nucleotides not matched to a gene: 3. The CDR3 sequence: CASSSLAGSTDTQYF. CDR3 nucleotides: TGTGCCAGCAGCTCGCTAGCGGGTAGCACAGATACGCAGTATTTT.

V is TRBV6-5 and J is TRBJ1-6; unclear D gene. V was shortened by 0 bases and J by 8 bases, with 11 bases between the two germline ends. CDR3 size: 15 residues. The germline CDR1 and CDR2 sequences are MNHEY and SVGAGI. The CDR3 loop reads CASSYSIQLDSPLHF. The CDR3 nucleotides read TGTGCCAGCAGTTACTCGATCCAGTTGGATTCACCCCTCCACTTT.

The chain employs TRBV2 and TRBJ1-2; 7 bases align to TRBD1. The V and J ends lost 6 bases and 7 bases, in that order; junction bases with no gene match: 8. CDR1 and CDR2 from the germline V gene are SNHLY and FYNNEI. There are 13 residues in the CDR3. In DNA form, the CDR3 reads TGTGCCAGCAGCCAAACCGACAGGGCTGGCTACACCTTC. Translating it yields CASSQTDRAGYTF.